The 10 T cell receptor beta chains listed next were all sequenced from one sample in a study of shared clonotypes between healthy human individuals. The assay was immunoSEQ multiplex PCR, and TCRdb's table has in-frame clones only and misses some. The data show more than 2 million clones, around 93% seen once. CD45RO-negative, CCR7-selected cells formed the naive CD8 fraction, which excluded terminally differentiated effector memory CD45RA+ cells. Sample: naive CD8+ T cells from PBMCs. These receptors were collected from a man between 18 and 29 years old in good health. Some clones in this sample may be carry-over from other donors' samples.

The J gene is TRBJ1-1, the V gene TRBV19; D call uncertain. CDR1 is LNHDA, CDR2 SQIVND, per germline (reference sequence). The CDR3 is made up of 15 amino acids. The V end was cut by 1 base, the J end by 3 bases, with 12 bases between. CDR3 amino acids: CASSIVTLEDTEAFF. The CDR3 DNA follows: TGTGCCAGTAGTATAGTAACCCTGGAGGACACTGAAGCTTTCTTT.

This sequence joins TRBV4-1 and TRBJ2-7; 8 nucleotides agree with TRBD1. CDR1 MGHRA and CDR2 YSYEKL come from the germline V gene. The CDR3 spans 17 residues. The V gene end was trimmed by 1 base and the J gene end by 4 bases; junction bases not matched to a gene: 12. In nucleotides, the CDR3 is TGCGCCAGCAGCCAAGCCAAACCCGGGACAGGATCTTACGAGCAGTACTTC. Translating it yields CASSQAKPGTGSYEQYF.

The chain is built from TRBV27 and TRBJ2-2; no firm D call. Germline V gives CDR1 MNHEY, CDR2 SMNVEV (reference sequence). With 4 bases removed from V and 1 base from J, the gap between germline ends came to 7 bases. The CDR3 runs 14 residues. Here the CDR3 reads CASSSRQNTGELFF. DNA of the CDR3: TGTGCCAGCAGTTCGAGGCAGAACACCGGGGAGCTGTTTTTT.

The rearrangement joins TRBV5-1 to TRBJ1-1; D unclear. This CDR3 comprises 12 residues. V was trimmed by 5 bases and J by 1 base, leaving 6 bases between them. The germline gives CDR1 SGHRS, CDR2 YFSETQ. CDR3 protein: CASRHSNTEAFF. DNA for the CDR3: TGCGCCAGCAGACATTCGAACACTGAAGCTTTCTTT.

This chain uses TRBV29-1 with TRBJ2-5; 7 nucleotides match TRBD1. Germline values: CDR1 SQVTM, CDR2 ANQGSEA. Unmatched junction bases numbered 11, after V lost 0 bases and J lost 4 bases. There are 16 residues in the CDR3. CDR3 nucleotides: TGCAGCGTTGAAGAGCTAGACAGGGCCGAGATAGAGACCCAGTACTTC. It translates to CSVEELDRAEIETQYF.

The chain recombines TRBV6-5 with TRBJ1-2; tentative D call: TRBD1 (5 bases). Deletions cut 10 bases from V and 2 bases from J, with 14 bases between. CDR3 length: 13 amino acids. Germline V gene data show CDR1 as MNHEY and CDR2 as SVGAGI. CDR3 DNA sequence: TGTGCCACCGCTCCGGGGCAGAACTATGGCTACACCTTC. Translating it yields CATAPGQNYGYTF.

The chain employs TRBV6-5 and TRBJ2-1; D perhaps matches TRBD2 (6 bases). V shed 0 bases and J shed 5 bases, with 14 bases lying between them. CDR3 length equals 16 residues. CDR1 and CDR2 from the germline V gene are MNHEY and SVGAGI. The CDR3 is CASSYSWGETHNEQFF. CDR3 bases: TGTGCCAGCAGTTACTCGTGGGGGGAGACGCACAATGAGCAGTTCTTC.

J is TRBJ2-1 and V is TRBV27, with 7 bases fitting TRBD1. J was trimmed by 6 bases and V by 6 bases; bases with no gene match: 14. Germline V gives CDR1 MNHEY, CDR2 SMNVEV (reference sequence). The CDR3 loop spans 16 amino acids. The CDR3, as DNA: TGTGCCAGCAGCAAGACAGGGCGCCCCAACTCCAATGAGCAGTTCTTC. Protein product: CASSKTGRPNSNEQFF.

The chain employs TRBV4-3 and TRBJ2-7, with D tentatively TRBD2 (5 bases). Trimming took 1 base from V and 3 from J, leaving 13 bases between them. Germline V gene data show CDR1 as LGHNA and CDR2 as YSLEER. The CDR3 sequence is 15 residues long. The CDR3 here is CASSQAPGVLYEQYF. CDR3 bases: TGCGCCAGCAGCCAAGCCCCCGGGGTCCTCTACGAGCAGTACTTC.

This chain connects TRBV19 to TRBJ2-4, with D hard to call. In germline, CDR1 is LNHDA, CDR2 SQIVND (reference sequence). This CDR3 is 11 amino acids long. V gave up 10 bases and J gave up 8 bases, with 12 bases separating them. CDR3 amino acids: CAIRARDIQYF. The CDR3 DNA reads TGTGCCATACGGGCTCGGGACATTCAGTACTTC.